The rows below give T cell receptor beta chains drawn from one sample of a study of blood T cells in healthy people across ages. TCRdb recomputed calls from the 5' RACE reads with MiXCR, one row per CDR3 protein. The repertoire has hundreds of thousands of distinct CDR3 sequences, more than 50% of them found once; the top ten carry around 25%. The sequencing input was blood. Source of these receptors: a man in his forties in good health. Both conserved end residues are part of each CDR3. D genes are given only for firm matches. Not all rows give a size; the values are once, few, many and, for expanded clones, a class.

D	size	J	V	CDR3	DNA
NA	NA	TRBJ1-1	TRBV12-3/TRBV12-4	CASRNTGTAEAFF	TGTGCCAGCAGGAATACCGGGACGGCTGAAGCTTTCTTT
NA	few	TRBJ1-1	TRBV28	CASTTRPGNTEAFF	TGTGCCAGCACCACGAGGCCTGGGAACACTGAAGCTTTCTTT
NA	NA	TRBJ1-2	TRBV3-1	CASTSGGSNYGYTF	TGTGCCAGCACGTCCGGGGGTTCTAACTATGGCTACACCTTC
NA	NA	TRBJ1-6	TRBV6-1	CASSGRPYNSPLHF	TGTGCCAGCAGTGGAAGGCCGTATAATTCACCCCTCCACTTT
NA	NA	TRBJ2-1	TRBV7-3	CASSETGSGADEQFF	TGTGCCAGCAGCGAAACAGGGAGTGGGGCAGATGAGCAGTTCTTC
TRBD2	NA	TRBJ2-3	TRBV3-1	CASRQTGTSAWTDTQYF	TGTGCCAGCAGGCAAACCGGGACTAGCGCTTGGACAGATACGCAGTATTTT
TRBD1	few	TRBJ1-2	TRBV7-2	CASSLVDRGGYGYTF	TGTGCCAGCAGCTTAGTTGACAGGGGAGGCTATGGCTACACCTTC
TRBD2	NA	TRBJ2-7	TRBV29-1	CSVEGKGGGGTYEQYF	TGCAGCGTTGAAGGGAAGGGCGGCGGGGGTACCTACGAGCAGTACTTC
NA	NA	TRBJ2-7	TRBV18	CASSPGQKSTYEQYF	TGTGCCAGCTCACCCGGGCAGAAAAGTACCTACGAGCAGTACTTC
NA	NA	TRBJ2-3	TRBV30	CAWSIAEKRPTQYF	TGTGCCTGGAGTATAGCGGAAAAACGTCCTACGCAGTATTTT
NA	NA	TRBJ1-2	TRBV3-1	CASSQGAGTFGYTF	TGTGCCAGCAGCCAAGGAGCAGGGACCTTTGGCTACACCTTC
TRBD1	NA	TRBJ2-3	TRBV2	CASKMGTGRTDTQYF	TGTGCCAGCAAGATGGGGACAGGACGCACAGATACGCAGTATTTT
NA	NA	TRBJ2-7	TRBV28	CATQRARDSYEQYF	TGTGCCACGCAAAGGGCCAGGGACTCTTACGAGCAGTACTTC
TRBD1	NA	TRBJ2-1	TRBV29-1	CSVGQGAGEQFF	TGCAGCGTGGGACAGGGGGCCGGAGAGCAGTTCTTC
NA	few	TRBJ2-1	TRBV27	CASTGVGVDEQFF	TGTGCCAGTACGGGGGTGGGAGTTGATGAGCAGTTCTTC
TRBD2	few	TRBJ2-4	TRBV7-9	CASSSRTSTLAKNIQYF	TGTGCCAGCAGCTCTCGGACTAGCACCTTAGCCAAAAACATTCAGTACTTC
TRBD2	NA	TRBJ2-5	TRBV6-2/TRBV6-3	CASGKSGRQETQYF	TGTGCCAGCGGTAAAAGCGGGAGGCAAGAGACCCAGTACTTC
TRBD1	NA	TRBJ2-2	TRBV29-1	CSGRTGRLTGELFF	TGCAGCGGGCGGACAGGGAGGTTGACCGGGGAGCTGTTTTTT
NA	many	TRBJ1-6	TRBV7-9	CASSLVAANSPLHF	TGTGCCAGCAGCTTAGTGGCAGCTAATTCACCCCTCCACTTT
NA	NA	TRBJ1-1	TRBV28	CASSLRDHNMNTEAFF	TGTGCCAGCAGTCTAAGGGATCATAACATGAACACTGAAGCTTTCTTT
NA	NA	TRBJ2-3	TRBV20-1	CSARPTLEDTQYF	TGCAGTGCTAGGCCAACACTTGAAGATACGCAGTATTTT
NA	once	TRBJ1-4	TRBV15	CATSGEGRSEKLFF	TGTGCCACCTCTGGCGAGGGGAGGTCGGAAAAACTGTTTTTT
NA	few	TRBJ1-1	TRBV29-1	CSVEKGTEAFF	TGCAGCGTTGAAAAGGGCACTGAAGCTTTCTTT
TRBD2	NA	TRBJ2-1	TRBV2	CASSVEGTSGGRSCNEQFF	TGTGCCAGCAGTGTGGAGGGTACTAGCGGGGGACGCTCCTGCAATGAGCAGTTCTTC
NA	NA	TRBJ1-4	TRBV28	CASSAPPRNEKLFF	TGTGCCAGCAGTGCCCCCCCAAGGAATGAAAAACTGTTTTTT
TRBD2	NA	TRBJ2-1	TRBV4-1	CASSQETSGDRQQFF	TGCGCCAGCAGCCAAGAGACTAGCGGGGACAGGCAGCAGTTCTTC
NA	few	TRBJ2-7	TRBV20-1	CSAKVKKGTELPYEQYF	TGCAGTGCTAAAGTTAAGAAAGGTACCGAGTTGCCCTACGAGCAGTACTTC
NA	NA	TRBJ2-5	TRBV11-2	CASSLATGIQETQYF	TGTGCCAGCAGCTTAGCTACAGGGATCCAAGAGACCCAGTACTTC
NA	few	TRBJ1-6	TRBV29-1	CSVGDGDSPLHF	TGCAGCGTTGGGGACGGGGATTCACCCCTCCACTTT
NA	NA	TRBJ1-2	TRBV2	CASSKRDGTNYGYTF	TGTGCCAGCAGTAAACGGGACGGCACAAACTATGGCTACACCTTC